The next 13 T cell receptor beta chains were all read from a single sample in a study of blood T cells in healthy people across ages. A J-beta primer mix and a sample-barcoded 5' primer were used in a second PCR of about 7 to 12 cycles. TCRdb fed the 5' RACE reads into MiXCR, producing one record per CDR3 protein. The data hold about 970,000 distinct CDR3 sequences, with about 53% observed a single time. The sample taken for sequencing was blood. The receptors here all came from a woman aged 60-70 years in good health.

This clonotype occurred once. The CDR3 nucleotides read TGCGCCAGCAGCCAAGAAGGGGCTAGCCCGAATGAGCAGTTCTTC. This codes for CASSQEGASPNEQFF. The rearrangement links TRBV4-1 to TRBJ2-7; D possibly uses TRBD1 or TRBD2 (5 bases each). The J call could be wrong; TRBJ2-1 is a better fit for the DNA end. Germline CDR1 and CDR2: MGHRA and YSYEKL. This CDR3 has 15 amino acids.

The CDR3, as DNA: TGTGCCAGCAGTCCCCCCGCCGGGACAGTAGAGACCCAGTACTTC. Residues: CASSPPAGTVETQYF. This chain links TRBV25-1 with TRBJ2-5; TRBD1 aligns across 7 bases. The CDR3 totals 15 residues. Losses at the gene ends were 5 bases for V and 4 bases for J; bases not matched to a gene: 10. Germline-derived CDR1 and CDR2 are MGHDK and SYGVNS.

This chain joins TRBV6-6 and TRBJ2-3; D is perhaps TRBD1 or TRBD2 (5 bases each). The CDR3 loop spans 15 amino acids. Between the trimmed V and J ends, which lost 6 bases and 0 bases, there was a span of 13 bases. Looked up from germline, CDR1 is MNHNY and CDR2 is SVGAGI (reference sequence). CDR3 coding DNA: TGTGCCAGCAGCGATGGGACCACTAGCACAGATACGCAGTATTTT. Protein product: CASSDGTTSTDTQYF.

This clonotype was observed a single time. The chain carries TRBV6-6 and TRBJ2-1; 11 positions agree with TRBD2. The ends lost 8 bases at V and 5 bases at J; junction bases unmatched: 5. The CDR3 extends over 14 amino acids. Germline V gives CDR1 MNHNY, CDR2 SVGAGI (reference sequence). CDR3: CASRPSGRNNEQFF. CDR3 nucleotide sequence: TGTGCCAGCCGGCCTAGCGGGAGGAACAATGAGCAGTTCTTC.

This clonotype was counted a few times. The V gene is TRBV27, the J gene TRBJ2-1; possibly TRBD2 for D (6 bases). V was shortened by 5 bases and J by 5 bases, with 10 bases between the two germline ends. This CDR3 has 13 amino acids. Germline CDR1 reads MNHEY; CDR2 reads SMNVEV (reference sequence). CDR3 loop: CASSPGLHNEQFF. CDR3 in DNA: TGTGCCAGCAGTCCAGGACTACACAATGAGCAGTTCTTC.

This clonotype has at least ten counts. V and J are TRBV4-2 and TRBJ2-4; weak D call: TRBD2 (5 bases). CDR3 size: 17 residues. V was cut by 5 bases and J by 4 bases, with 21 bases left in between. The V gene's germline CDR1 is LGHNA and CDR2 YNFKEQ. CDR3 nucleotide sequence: TGTGCCAGCAGCGATTCGCTGGACGGGAACCTAAAAAACATTCAGTACTTC. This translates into CASSDSLDGNLKNIQYF.

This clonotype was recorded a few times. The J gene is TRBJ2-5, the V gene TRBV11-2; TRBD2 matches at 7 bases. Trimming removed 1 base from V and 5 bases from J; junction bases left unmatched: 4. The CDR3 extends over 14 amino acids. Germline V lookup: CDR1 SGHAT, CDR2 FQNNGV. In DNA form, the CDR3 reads TGTGCCAGCAGCTTAGTGGCGGGAGTGGAGACCCAGTACTTC. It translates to CASSLVAGVETQYF.

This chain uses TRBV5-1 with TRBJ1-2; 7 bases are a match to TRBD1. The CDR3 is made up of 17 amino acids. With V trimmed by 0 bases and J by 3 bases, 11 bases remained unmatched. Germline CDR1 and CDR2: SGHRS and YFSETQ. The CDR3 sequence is CASSLAPGGYQDYGYTF. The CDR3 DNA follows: TGCGCCAGCAGCTTGGCCCCAGGGGGATATCAAGACTATGGCTACACCTTC.

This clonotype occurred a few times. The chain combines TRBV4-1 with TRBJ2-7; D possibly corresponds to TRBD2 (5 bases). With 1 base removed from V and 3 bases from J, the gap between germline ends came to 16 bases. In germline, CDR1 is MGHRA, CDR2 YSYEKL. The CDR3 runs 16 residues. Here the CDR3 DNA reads TGCGCCAGCAGCCAAGTTGGAGAGGGAAGTCGCTACGAGCAGTACTTC. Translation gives CASSQVGEGSRYEQYF.

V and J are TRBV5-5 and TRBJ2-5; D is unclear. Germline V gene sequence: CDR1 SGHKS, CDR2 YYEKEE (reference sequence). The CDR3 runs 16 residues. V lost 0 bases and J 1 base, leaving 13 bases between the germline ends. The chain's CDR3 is CASSLASAVFQETQYF. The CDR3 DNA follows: TGTGCCAGCAGCTTGGCCAGCGCAGTCTTCCAAGAGACCCAGTACTTC. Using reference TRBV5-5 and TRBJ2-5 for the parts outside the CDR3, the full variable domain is DAGVTQSPTHLIKTRGQQVTLRCSPISGHKSVSWYQQVLGQGPQFIFQYYEKEERGRGNFPDRFSARQFPNYSSELNVNALLLGDSALYLCASSLASAVFQETQYFGPGTRLLVL.

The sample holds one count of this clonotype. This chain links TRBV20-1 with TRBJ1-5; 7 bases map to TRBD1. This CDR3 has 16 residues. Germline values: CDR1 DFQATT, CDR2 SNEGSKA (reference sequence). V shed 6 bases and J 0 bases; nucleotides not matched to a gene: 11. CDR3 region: CSAGGTAPYSNQPQHF. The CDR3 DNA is TGCAGTGCGGGGGGGACAGCACCTTATAGCAATCAGCCCCAGCATTTT.

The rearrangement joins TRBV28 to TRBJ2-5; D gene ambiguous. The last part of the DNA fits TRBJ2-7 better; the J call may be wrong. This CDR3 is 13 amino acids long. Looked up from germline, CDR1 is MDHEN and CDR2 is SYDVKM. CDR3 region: CASSWPGPSEQYF. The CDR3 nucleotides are TGTGCCAGCAGTTGGCCGGGTCCTTCCGAGCAGTACTTC.

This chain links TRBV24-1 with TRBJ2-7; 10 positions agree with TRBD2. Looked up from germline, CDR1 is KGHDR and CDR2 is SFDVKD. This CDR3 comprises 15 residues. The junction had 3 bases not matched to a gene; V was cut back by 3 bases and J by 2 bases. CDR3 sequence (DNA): TGTGCCACCAGTGATGAAAGCGGGAGGGCCTACGAGCAGTACTTC. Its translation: CATSDESGRAYEQYF.